This T cell receptor beta chain is drawn from a study of shared clonotypes between healthy human individuals. As defined, naive CD8 cells were CD45RO-negative and positively selected for CCR7, with terminally differentiated effector memory CD45RA+ cells excluded. Germline V gene sequence: CDR1 MNHEY, CDR2 SMNVEV (reference sequence). V was shortened by 8 bases and J by 3 bases, with 16 bases between the two germline ends. CDR3 size: 14 residues. The study's findings and limits: Some naive CD4 clonotypes, roughly 5%, turned up in common across several donors.

Profiled with immunoSEQ multiplex PCR; TCRdb holds only in-frame clones, not every one. The table has over 2,000,000 clones, roughly 93% seen once. This clone was observed a single time. Its matching antigen is unknown. The source of this sequence is a man aged 18-30 years in good health. Some clones in this sample may be carry-over from other donors' samples. The sample comprised naive CD8+ T cells from PBMCs. V is TRBV27 and J is TRBJ1-1, with a tentative D call TRBD1 (5 bases). CDR3 region: CASFLGVGDTEAFF. For the CDR3, the DNA is TGTGCCAGCTTCCTGGGGGTGGGGGACACTGAAGCTTTCTTT.